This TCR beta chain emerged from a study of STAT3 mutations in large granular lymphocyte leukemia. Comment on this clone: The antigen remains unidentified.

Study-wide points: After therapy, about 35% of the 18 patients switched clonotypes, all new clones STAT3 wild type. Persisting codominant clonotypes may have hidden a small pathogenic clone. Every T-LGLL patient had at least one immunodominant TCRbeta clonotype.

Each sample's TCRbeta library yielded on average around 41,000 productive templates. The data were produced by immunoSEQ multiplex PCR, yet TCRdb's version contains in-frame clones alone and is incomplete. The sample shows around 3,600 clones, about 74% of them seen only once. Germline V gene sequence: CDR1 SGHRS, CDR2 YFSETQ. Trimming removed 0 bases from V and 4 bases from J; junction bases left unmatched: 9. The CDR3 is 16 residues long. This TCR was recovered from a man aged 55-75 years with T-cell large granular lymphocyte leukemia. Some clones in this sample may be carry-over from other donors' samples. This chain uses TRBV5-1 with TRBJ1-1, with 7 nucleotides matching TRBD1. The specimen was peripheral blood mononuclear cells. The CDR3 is CASSLVGGRGSTEAFF. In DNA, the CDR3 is TGCGCCAGCAGCTTGGTAGGGGGCAGGGGGAGCACTGAAGCTTTCTTT.